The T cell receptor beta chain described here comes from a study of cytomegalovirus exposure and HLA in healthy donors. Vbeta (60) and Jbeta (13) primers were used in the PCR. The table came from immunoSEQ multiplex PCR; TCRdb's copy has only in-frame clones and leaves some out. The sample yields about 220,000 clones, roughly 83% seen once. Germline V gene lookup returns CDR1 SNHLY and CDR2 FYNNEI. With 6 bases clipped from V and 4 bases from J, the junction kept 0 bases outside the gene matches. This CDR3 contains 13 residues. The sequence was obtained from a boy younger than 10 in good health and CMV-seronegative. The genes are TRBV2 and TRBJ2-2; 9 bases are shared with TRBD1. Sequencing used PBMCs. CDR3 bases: TGTGCCAGCAGGACAGGGGGCACCGGGGAGCTGTTTTTT. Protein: CASRTGGTGELFF.